A selection of T cell receptor beta chains follows, all from one sample in a study of brain T cells in children with intractable seizures. TCRdb keeps only in-frame clones here, not all; method: immunoSEQ multiplex PCR. This table has 100,000 to 120,000 clones, around 94% appearing once. Material: peripheral blood, obtained at surgery. Receptors were obtained from a boy under two years old with hemimegalencephaly and intractable seizures. Both conserved end residues are part of each CDR3. Each record gives: CDR3 protein, CDR3 DNA, clone size, V gene, J gene, D gene. The D gene is left open where the match is weak. Rows give clone size only sometimes, using once, few, many, or a class for an expanded clone.

cdr3_aa: CASSLPGTLNTEAFF
cdr3_nt: TGTGCCAGCAGCCTCCCCGGGACTTTGAACACTGAAGCTTTCTTT
clone_size: .
v_call: TRBV28
j_call: TRBJ1-1
d_call: .

cdr3_aa: CASSLSLTGEDHEQYF
cdr3_nt: TGTGCCAGCAGCTTAAGCCTGACAGGGGAGGATCACGAGCAGTACTTC
clone_size: once
v_call: TRBV7-3
j_call: TRBJ2-7
d_call: TRBD1

cdr3_aa: CASSASGTYEQYF
cdr3_nt: TGCGCCAGCAGTGCTAGCGGCACCTACGAGCAGTACTTC
clone_size: .
v_call: TRBV10-2
j_call: TRBJ2-7
d_call: TRBD2

cdr3_aa: CASSQGPGAGEYNEQFF
cdr3_nt: TGTGCCAGCAGCCAAGGCCCGGGGGCGGGAGAGTACAATGAGCAGTTCTTC
clone_size: once
v_call: TRBV3-1/TRBV3-2
j_call: TRBJ2-1
d_call: .

cdr3_aa: CASSQEAWAAPNTGELFF
cdr3_nt: TGTGCCAGCAGCCAAGAGGCCTGGGCGGCGCCGAACACCGGGGAGCTGTTTTTT
clone_size: .
v_call: TRBV4-2
j_call: TRBJ2-2
d_call: .

cdr3_aa: CAISLTSGAPEETQYF
cdr3_nt: TGTGCCATCAGTCTTACTAGCGGAGCTCCCGAAGAGACCCAGTACTTC
clone_size: .
v_call: TRBV10-3
j_call: TRBJ2-5
d_call: TRBD2

cdr3_aa: CASRTGTETQYF
cdr3_nt: TGTGCCAGCAGGACCGGGACGGAGACCCAGTACTTC
clone_size: .
v_call: TRBV6-6
j_call: TRBJ2-5
d_call: .

cdr3_aa: CASSQDPWGKLFF
cdr3_nt: TGCGCCAGCAGCCAAGATCCCTGGGGAAAACTGTTTTTT
clone_size: .
v_call: TRBV4-1
j_call: TRBJ1-4
d_call: .

cdr3_aa: CASSEGLNTEAFF
cdr3_nt: TGTGCCAGCAGTGAAGGCTTGAACACTGAAGCTTTCTTT
clone_size: .
v_call: TRBV6-1
j_call: TRBJ1-1
d_call: .

cdr3_aa: CASSSTGGYGYTF
cdr3_nt: TGTGCCAGCAGTTCAACAGGGGGCTATGGCTACACCTTC
clone_size: .
v_call: TRBV27
j_call: TRBJ1-2
d_call: TRBD1

cdr3_aa: CASSAPSGRALEQYF
cdr3_nt: TGTGCCAGCAGTGCCCCTAGCGGGAGGGCCCTCGAGCAGTACTTC
clone_size: .
v_call: TRBV2
j_call: TRBJ2-7
d_call: TRBD2

cdr3_aa: CASSPGAPDAKNIQYF
cdr3_nt: TGTGCCAGCAGCCCCGGCGCCCCAGACGCCAAAAACATTCAGTACTTC
clone_size: .
v_call: TRBV9
j_call: TRBJ2-4
d_call: .

cdr3_aa: CASSQLQGAPEKLFF
cdr3_nt: TGCGCCAGCAGCCAATTACAGGGGGCCCCTGAAAAACTGTTTTTT
clone_size: .
v_call: TRBV4-3
j_call: TRBJ1-4
d_call: TRBD1

cdr3_aa: CASSSAHSTNEKLFF
cdr3_nt: TGTGCCAGCAGTTCGGCACACTCAACTAATGAAAAACTGTTTTTT
clone_size: .
v_call: TRBV28
j_call: TRBJ1-4
d_call: .

cdr3_aa: CASSLRWFGDTEAFF
cdr3_nt: TGTGCCAGCAGCTTAAGGTGGTTCGGGGACACTGAAGCTTTCTTT
clone_size: once
v_call: TRBV7-2
j_call: TRBJ1-1
d_call: .

cdr3_aa: CASSLSSSRGEKLFF
cdr3_nt: TGTGCCAGCAGTTTAAGCAGCTCCCGAGGGGAAAAACTGTTTTTT
clone_size: .
v_call: TRBV28
j_call: TRBJ1-4
d_call: .

cdr3_aa: CATALTGPTGELFF
cdr3_nt: TGCGCCACCGCCTTGACAGGGCCCACCGGGGAGCTGTTTTTT
clone_size: .
v_call: TRBV5-1
j_call: TRBJ2-2
d_call: TRBD1

cdr3_aa: CASSHPAGGTEAFF
cdr3_nt: TGTGCCAGCAGCCATCCGGCAGGGGGCACTGAAGCTTTCTTT
clone_size: .
v_call: TRBV3-1/TRBV3-2
j_call: TRBJ1-1
d_call: TRBD1

cdr3_aa: CASSIDSRDWPTRGDEQFF
cdr3_nt: TGTGCCAGCAGCATCGATTCCCGGGACTGGCCGACTCGGGGCGATGAGCAGTTCTTC
clone_size: .
v_call: TRBV7-9
j_call: TRBJ2-1
d_call: .

cdr3_aa: CASSPNGVGDFF
cdr3_nt: TGTGCCAGCAGCCCGAACGGGGTTGGGGATTTCTTC
clone_size: .
v_call: TRBV5-6
j_call: TRBJ2-1
d_call: .

cdr3_aa: CASSERGGTGELFF
cdr3_nt: TGTGCCAGCAGTGAAAGAGGCGGGACCGGGGAGCTGTTTTTT
clone_size: .
v_call: TRBV25-1
j_call: TRBJ2-2
d_call: .

cdr3_aa: CATSVGGSSNQPQHF
cdr3_nt: TGTGCCACCAGTGTGGGGGGTTCGAGCAATCAGCCCCAGCATTTT
clone_size: .
v_call: TRBV24-1
j_call: TRBJ1-5
d_call: .

cdr3_aa: CASSQFFRQGTEAFF
cdr3_nt: TGTGCCAGCAGCCAATTTTTCCGACAGGGCACTGAAGCTTTCTTT
clone_size: .
v_call: TRBV3-1/TRBV3-2
j_call: TRBJ1-1
d_call: TRBD1

cdr3_aa: CASRPGGLKSNQPQHF
cdr3_nt: TGTGCCAGCAGGCCGGGGGGTTTGAAAAGCAATCAGCCCCAGCATTTT
clone_size: .
v_call: TRBV2
j_call: TRBJ1-5
d_call: .

cdr3_aa: CASSPRSAGGEQFF
cdr3_nt: TGTGCCAGCTCACCAAGGTCTGCGGGGGGTGAGCAGTTCTTC
clone_size: .
v_call: TRBV18
j_call: TRBJ2-1
d_call: TRBD2

cdr3_aa: CASSESPPGVDSPLHF
cdr3_nt: TGTGCCAGCAGTGAGTCCCCGCCAGGGGTGGATTCACCCCTCCACTTT
clone_size: .
v_call: TRBV6-1
j_call: TRBJ1-6
d_call: .

cdr3_aa: CASSDEKLGGRSHGYGYTF
cdr3_nt: TGTGCCAGCAGCGACGAAAAGTTGGGGGGACGGTCCCATGGCTATGGCTACACCTTC
clone_size: .
v_call: TRBV21-1
j_call: TRBJ1-2
d_call: .

cdr3_aa: CASSPTGGGSPLHF
cdr3_nt: TGTGCCAGCAGCCCGACAGGGGGCGGTTCACCCCTCCACTTT
clone_size: .
v_call: TRBV27
j_call: TRBJ1-6
d_call: TRBD1

cdr3_aa: CASSFNGDLAGGLTQYF
cdr3_nt: TGTGCCAGCAGCTTCAACGGGGATCTAGCGGGAGGGCTTACGCAGTATTTT
clone_size: .
v_call: TRBV5-6
j_call: TRBJ2-3
d_call: TRBD2

cdr3_aa: CASSSRPRGTQYF
cdr3_nt: TGTGCCAGCAGTAGTCGGCCACGGGGGACCCAGTACTTC
clone_size: .
v_call: TRBV6-5
j_call: TRBJ2-5
d_call: .

cdr3_aa: CASSVIPGRNSGNTIYF
cdr3_nt: TGTGCCAGCAGCGTAATTCCCGGTCGAAACTCTGGAAACACCATATATTTT
clone_size: .
v_call: TRBV9
j_call: TRBJ1-3
d_call: .

cdr3_aa: CASSLAGDYNEQFF
cdr3_nt: TGCGCCAGCAGCCTAGCGGGAGACTACAATGAGCAGTTCTTC
clone_size: .
v_call: TRBV5-1
j_call: TRBJ2-1
d_call: TRBD2

cdr3_aa: CATSATGGGPEAFF
cdr3_nt: TGTGCCACCAGTGCGACAGGGGGGGGGCCTGAAGCTTTCTTT
clone_size: once
v_call: TRBV24-1
j_call: TRBJ1-1
d_call: TRBD1

cdr3_aa: CASSSTADTQYF
cdr3_nt: TGTGCCAGCAGCTCGACCGCCGATACGCAGTATTTT
clone_size: .
v_call: TRBV5-5
j_call: TRBJ2-3
d_call: .

cdr3_aa: CASRLLTGVGYEQYF
cdr3_nt: TGCGCCAGCCGGCTACTGACGGGAGTGGGATACGAGCAGTACTTC
clone_size: once
v_call: TRBV5-1
j_call: TRBJ2-7
d_call: .

cdr3_aa: CASRTGVRYETQYF
cdr3_nt: TGTGCCAGCAGGACAGGGGTACGATACGAGACCCAGTACTTC
clone_size: .
v_call: TRBV2
j_call: TRBJ2-5
d_call: TRBD1

cdr3_aa: CASSQGTSGFPYEQYF
cdr3_nt: TGTGCCAGCAGTCAGGGGACTAGCGGATTCCCCTACGAGCAGTACTTC
clone_size: few
v_call: TRBV27
j_call: TRBJ2-7
d_call: TRBD2

cdr3_aa: CASSLWGQGYSGANVLTF
cdr3_nt: TGTGCCAGCAGCTTATGGGGACAGGGCTACTCTGGGGCCAACGTCCTGACTTTC
clone_size: .
v_call: TRBV7-2
j_call: TRBJ2-6
d_call: TRBD1

cdr3_aa: CSASRRDRQETQYF
cdr3_nt: TGCAGTGCTAGTAGAAGGGACAGGCAAGAGACCCAGTACTTC
clone_size: .
v_call: TRBV20-1
j_call: TRBJ2-5
d_call: TRBD1

cdr3_aa: CASSFPGKAGYEQYF
cdr3_nt: TGTGCCAGCAGCTTTCCCGGAAAGGCGGGCTACGAGCAGTACTTC
clone_size: .
v_call: TRBV7-9
j_call: TRBJ2-7
d_call: .

cdr3_aa: CASSVGTGDYEQYF
cdr3_nt: TGTGCCAGCAGCGTAGGGACAGGGGACTACGAGCAGTACTTC
clone_size: .
v_call: TRBV9
j_call: TRBJ2-7
d_call: TRBD1

cdr3_aa: CATASLGQPQHF
cdr3_nt: TGTGCCACCGCGTCATTGGGTCAGCCCCAGCATTTT
clone_size: .
v_call: TRBV24-1
j_call: TRBJ1-5
d_call: .

cdr3_aa: CSVAGQYSLEQYF
cdr3_nt: TGCAGCGTTGCGGGACAATACTCTCTCGAGCAGTACTTC
clone_size: .
v_call: TRBV29-1
j_call: TRBJ2-7
d_call: .

cdr3_aa: CASSAWRWDEKLFF
cdr3_nt: TGCGCCAGCAGCGCATGGCGGTGGGATGAAAAACTGTTTTTT
clone_size: .
v_call: TRBV5-1
j_call: TRBJ1-4
d_call: .

cdr3_aa: CASSLSGGSYEQYF
cdr3_nt: TGTGCCAGCAGCTTGTCTGGCGGTTCCTACGAGCAGTACTTC
clone_size: .
v_call: TRBV5-6
j_call: TRBJ2-7
d_call: .

cdr3_aa: CASSLGSAIGGYTF
cdr3_nt: TGCGCCAGCAGCCTCGGATCGGCCATAGGGGGCTACACCTTC
clone_size: .
v_call: TRBV5-1
j_call: TRBJ1-2
d_call: .

cdr3_aa: CASSPGTGSEQYF
cdr3_nt: TGTGCCAGCTCACCGGGCACAGGATCCGAGCAGTACTTC
clone_size: .
v_call: TRBV18
j_call: TRBJ2-7
d_call: .